The 27 T cell receptor beta chains given below trace back to one sample, sequenced in a study of blood T cell repertoires in COVID-19. TCRdb keeps only in-frame clones here, not all; method: immunoSEQ multiplex PCR. The data contain more than 200,000 clones, roughly 86% of them singletons. Material for sequencing was peripheral blood. These receptors came from a woman aged 50 to 65 with COVID-19, enrolled during active disease.

The chain couples TRBV28 to TRBJ1-2; a weak D match, TRBD1 (6 bases). Trimming left V 6 bases short and J 4 bases short, with 15 bases between. The CDR3 sequence is 14 residues long. Germline V lookup: CDR1 MDHEN, CDR2 SYDVKM. The CDR3 here is CASSDRTEPYGYTF. In DNA, the CDR3 is TGTGCCAGCAGCGACAGGACGGAGCCCTATGGCTACACCTTC.

The chain links TRBV6-5 to TRBJ1-5; the D gene is possibly TRBD1 (5 bases). The CDR3 is 13 amino acids. The V end lost 7 bases, the J end lost 2 bases, and 9 bases lay between the germline ends. Germline V gene data show CDR1 as MNHEY and CDR2 as SVGAGI. CDR3 region: CASTGGGNQPQHF. CDR3 DNA sequence: TGTGCCAGCACGGGGGGGGGCAATCAGCCCCAGCATTTT.

The chain couples TRBV24-1 to TRBJ1-2; TRBD1 agrees at 9 bases. Per the germline V gene, CDR1 is KGHDR and CDR2 is SFDVKD. J was trimmed by 7 bases and V by 3 bases; bases with no gene match: 8. The length of the CDR3 is 15 residues. The DNA for the CDR3 is TGTGCCACCAGTGATCGAGGGGACAGGGCCGGTGGCTACACCTTC. This encodes CATSDRGDRAGGYTF.

V is TRBV20-1 and J is TRBJ2-7; perhaps TRBD2 as D (5 bases). The CDR3 spans 11 residues. Between the trimmed V and J ends, which lost 8 bases and 3 bases, there was a span of 11 bases. Germline CDR1 and CDR2: DFQATT and SNEGSKA (reference sequence). The CDR3 bases are TGCAGTCCTCCTCGGGACTACGAGCAGTACTTC. Translation: CSPPRDYEQYF.

The chain combines TRBV5-5 with TRBJ1-4, with 10 bases identical to TRBD1. V gave up 4 bases and J gave up 5 bases; unmatched junction bases: 5. Germline CDR1 and CDR2: SGHKS and YYEKEE (reference sequence). The CDR3 consists of 15 residues. CDR3 sequence (DNA): TGTGCCAGCAGCCCTGGACAGGGGGGGAATGAAAAACTGTTTTTT. Translating gives CASSPGQGGNEKLFF.

The count of this clone is one. The V call is TRBV12-3 or TRBV12-4, the J call TRBJ1-1; no clear D gene. V was trimmed by 2 bases and J by 6 bases, leaving 10 bases between them. The CDR3 is 13 residues long. The DNA of the CDR3 is TGTGCCAGCAGTTTACCCGAGAGCGCTGAAGCTTTCTTT. This encodes CASSLPESAEAFF.

V usage is TRBV20-1 and J usage is TRBJ2-1, with 8 positions matching TRBD1. Germline assignment: CDR1 DFQATT and CDR2 SNEGSKA (reference sequence). This CDR3 comprises 11 residues. V shed 6 bases, J shed 13 bases, and the junction held 8 bases outside the gene matches. DNA of the CDR3: TGCAGTGCCCATGACAGGGGAAAACAGTTCTTC. As protein: CSAHDRGKQFF.

This chain joins TRBV7-8 and TRBJ2-1; D is possibly TRBD2 (5 bases). CDR1 is SGHVS and CDR2 is FQNEAQ in the germline V gene. The ends were cut back, 5 bases at V and 6 bases at J, with 8 bases in the middle. This CDR3 has 12 residues. In DNA, the CDR3 is TGTGCCAGCAGCGCTAGCCTCAATGAGCAGTTCTTC. Its translation is CASSASLNEQFF.

The genes are TRBV3-1 (or the pseudogene TRBV3-2) and TRBJ2-2; D call uncertain. The ends were cut back, 3 bases at V and 7 bases at J, with 9 bases in the middle. This CDR3 comprises 13 residues. The germline V gene has CDR1 LGHDT and CDR2 YNNKEL (reference sequence). This chain's CDR3 is CASSQRYNGELFF. The CDR3 DNA reads as TGTGCCAGCAGCCAGAGGTATAACGGGGAGCTGTTTTTT.

This clone was seen a single time. The chain combines TRBV5-1 with TRBJ2-3; 10 bases fit TRBD2. After removal of 1 base from V and 3 bases from J, the junction contained 11 bases not matched to a gene. Germline-derived CDR1 and CDR2 are SGHRS and YFSETQ. This CDR3 has 18 residues. CDR3 protein: CASSLRSGGASRTDTQYF. The CDR3 nucleotides are TGCGCCAGCAGCTTGCGAAGCGGGGGGGCAAGTCGAACAGATACGCAGTATTTT.

This sequence joins TRBV19 and TRBJ1-4; D not resolved. V was clipped by 1 base and J by 3 bases, with 6 bases between them. Per the germline V gene, CDR1 is LNHDA and CDR2 is SQIVND (reference sequence). This CDR3 region has 14 residues. DNA for the CDR3: TGTGCCAGTAGTATAGTATCGGCTAATGAAAAACTGTTTTTT. This translates into CASSIVSANEKLFF.

In its sample, this clone was seen once. The rearrangement links TRBV9 to TRBJ1-4, with D unclear. V shed 3 bases and J shed 8 bases, with 11 bases lying between them. This CDR3 has 13 residues. CDR1 SGDLS and CDR2 YYNGEE come from the germline V gene. CDR3 sequence: CASSGQGTEKLFF. DNA of the CDR3: TGTGCCAGCAGCGGACAAGGAACAGAAAAACTGTTTTTT.

The gene calls are TRBV7-2 and TRBJ2-3, with D possibly being TRBD1 (6 bases). The CDR3 is 15 residues long. V was pared by 1 base and J by 2 bases, with 10 bases between. Germline V gene sequence: CDR1 SGHTA, CDR2 FQGNSA. The CDR3 loop reads CASSLGGGFTDTQYF. The CDR3 DNA reads TGTGCCAGCAGCTTAGGAGGGGGATTCACAGATACGCAGTATTTT.

The chain joins TRBV6-2 or TRBV6-3 to TRBJ2-3; D is undetermined. Trimming took 1 base from V and 3 from J, leaving 8 bases between them. The germline gives CDR1 MNHEY, CDR2 SVGEGT. CDR3 length: 14 residues. In DNA form, the CDR3 reads TGTGCCAGCAGTTACTGGGCCGCAACAGATACGCAGTATTTT. It specifies CASSYWAATDTQYF.

The chain has TRBV5-1 and TRBJ2-6, with 13 bases aligning to TRBD2. V trimming: 4 bases; J trimming: 0 bases; junction bases outside the gene matches: 4. Germline assignment: CDR1 SGHRS and CDR2 YFSETQ. The CDR3 runs 18 residues. The CDR3 reads CASSIGLAGVSGANVLTF. The CDR3 nucleotides read TGCGCCAGCAGCATAGGACTAGCGGGGGTCTCTGGGGCCAACGTCCTGACTTTC.

Note on this clone: A much more abundant neighbour one base away suggests this may be a read error. This chain uses TRBV19 with TRBJ1-6; TRBD1 matches 8 bases. The V gene's germline CDR1 is LNHDA and CDR2 SQIVND (reference sequence). This CDR3 is built from 13 residues. V shed 5 bases and J 8 bases; nucleotides not matched to a gene: 2. CDR3 DNA sequence: TGTGCCAGTAGTGAGACAGGGGATTCACCCCTCCACTTT. As protein: CASSETGDSPLHF.

The chain has TRBV19 and TRBJ2-6; the D gene is possibly TRBD1 (6 bases). The germline gives CDR1 LNHDA, CDR2 SQIVND (reference sequence). Trimming took 7 bases from V and 5 from J, leaving 12 bases between them. The CDR3 covers 14 residues. The CDR3 region is CASKQGAWANVLTF. CDR3 coding DNA: TGTGCCAGTAAACAGGGTGCTTGGGCCAACGTCCTGACTTTC. Full variable domain (missing parts from reference TRBV19 and TRBJ2-6): DGGITQSPKYLFRKEGQNVTLSCEQNLNHDAMYWYRQDPGQGLRLIYYSQIVNDFQKGDIAEGYSVSREKKESFPLTVTSAQKNPTAFYLCASKQGAWANVLTFGAGSRLTVL.

The CDR3 DNA sequence: TGTGCCAGCAGTCAGACAAGTTGGGAGCAGTTCTTC. It encodes CASSQTSWEQFF. This sequence joins TRBV12-3 or TRBV12-4 and TRBJ2-1, with unresolved D. The CDR3 contains 12 residues. V was cut by 5 bases and J by 10 bases, with 12 bases left in between.

The V gene is TRBV7-3, the J gene TRBJ2-3; TRBD2 matches 7 bases. CDR3 size: 15 residues. The germline gives CDR1 SGHTA, CDR2 FQGTGA. V lost 5 bases to trimming and J lost 4 bases; unmatched junction nucleotides: 9. The CDR3 DNA reads TGTGCCAGCAGCCCTACCGGGGGGAATCCAGATACGCAGTATTTT. Its translation: CASSPTGGNPDTQYF.

V and J are TRBV10-3 and TRBJ2-1, with 14 bases identical to TRBD2. Trimming cost V 3 bases and J 1 base; bases outside gene matches: 11. The germline CDR1 and CDR2 sequences are ENHRY and SYGVKD. The CDR3 contains 20 residues. The CDR3 region has the DNA TGTGCCATCAGTGACCTTCGGACTAGCGGGGGGAACCTATCCTACAATGAGCAGTTCTTC. Translated: CAISDLRTSGGNLSYNEQFF.

This chain uses TRBV19 with TRBJ1-6; D is ambiguous. Germline CDR1 reads LNHDA; CDR2 reads SQIVND (reference sequence). Trimming left V 4 bases short and J 9 bases short, with 10 bases between. CDR3 length: 13 amino acids. Here the CDR3 DNA reads TGTGCCAGTAGTACATCGTTCGGTTCACCCCTCCACTTT. It yields the protein CASSTSFGSPLHF.

J is TRBJ1-1 and V is TRBV5-1; no clear D gene. CDR1 and CDR2 from the germline V gene are SGHRS and YFSETQ. The CDR3 length is 14 residues. Trimming took off 0 bases at V and 7 bases at J, with 13 bases between the two ends. The CDR3 region has the DNA TGCGCCAGCAGCTTGGGAGGAGGTCTCGGTGAAGCTTTCTTT. Amino acid sequence: CASSLGGGLGEAFF. Supplemented by reference TRBV5-1 and TRBJ1-1, the full variable domain reads KAGVTQTPRYLIKTRGQQVTLSCSPISGHRSVSWYQQTPGQGLQFLFEYFSETQRNKGNFPGRFSGRQFSNSRSEMNVSTLELGDSALYLCASSLGGGLGEAFFGQGTRLTVV.

CDR3 residues: CASSLQGQQAFF. In nucleotides, the CDR3 is TGTGCCAGCAGTCTACAGGGGCAACAAGCTTTCTTT. The V call is TRBV28, the J call TRBJ1-1, with 7 bases lining up with TRBD1. Germline V gene lookup returns CDR1 MDHEN and CDR2 SYDVKM. The length of the CDR3 is 12 residues. V was clipped by 5 bases and J by 9 bases; unmatched bases: 6.

The chain couples TRBV11-2 to TRBJ2-5; possible D gene TRBD2, 5 bases. V was trimmed by 1 base and J by 0 bases, leaving 9 bases between them. Per the germline V gene, CDR1 is SGHAT and CDR2 is FQNNGV. This CDR3 has 15 amino acids. CDR3 DNA sequence: TGTGCCAGCAGCTTAGTGGTGGACTACCAAGAGACCCAGTACTTC. This encodes CASSLVVDYQETQYF.

This clone has more than one count but fewer than ten. The rearrangement links TRBV27 to TRBJ2-5, with 13 nucleotides matching TRBD2. V was clipped by 5 bases and J by 3 bases; unmatched bases: 3. The CDR3 sequence is 15 residues long. Germline V lookup: CDR1 MNHEY, CDR2 SMNVEV (reference sequence). DNA for the CDR3: TGTGCCAGCAGTCCCGGGACTAGCGGGAAAGAGACCCAGTACTTC. This sequence encodes CASSPGTSGKETQYF.

The CDR3 spells CASSLSGARTDTQYF. Written as DNA, the CDR3 is TGCGCCAGCAGCTTGTCAGGGGCACGGACAGATACGCAGTATTTT. The rearrangement links TRBV5-1 to TRBJ2-3; perhaps TRBD1 as D (6 bases). The CDR3 sequence is 15 residues long. In germline, CDR1 is SGHRS, CDR2 YFSETQ. The V gene lost 1 base and the J gene lost 3 bases, with 12 bases spanning the gap.

CDR3 protein: CASSDSQFNEQFF. The CDR3 nucleotides read TGTGCCAGCTCCGACAGTCAATTCAATGAGCAGTTCTTC. V and J are TRBV18 and TRBJ2-1; weak D call: TRBD1 (5 bases). The length of the CDR3 is 13 residues. With 6 bases removed from V and 6 bases from J, the gap between germline ends came to 12 bases. Looked up from germline, CDR1 is KGHSH and CDR2 is LQKENI.